These 2 T cell receptor beta chains came from one sample sequenced in a study of cytomegalovirus exposure and HLA in healthy donors. PCR employed 60 Vbeta and 13 Jbeta primers. Sequencing was performed with immunoSEQ multiplex PCR; in TCRdb, only in-frame clones are kept and a portion is missing. Among about 150,000 clones listed, approximately 72% were seen once. Sequencing used PBMCs. The source of these receptors is a man between 18 and 35 years old in good health and CMV-seronegative.

In this sample, this clone turned up a few times. This rearrangement joins TRBV5-8 to TRBJ2-1, with D hard to call. This CDR3 contains 14 residues. Germline-derived CDR1 and CDR2 are SGHTS and YDEGEE. Trimming shortened V by 0 bases and J by 1 base, and 5 bases separated the two germline ends. CDR3 region: CASSLGRSYNEQFF. CDR3 nucleotides: TGTGCCAGCAGCTTGGGGCGGTCCTACAATGAGCAGTTCTTC.

This clone was counted between two and nine times. V is TRBV9 and J is TRBJ2-2, with TRBD1 as a possible D gene (5 bases). Germline loops: CDR1 SGDLS, CDR2 YYNGEE. V was clipped by 0 bases and J by 7 bases, with 10 bases between them. The CDR3 contains 14 residues. The CDR3 DNA reads TGTGCCAGCAGCGTAGAGCAGGGTTTCGGGGAGCTGTTTTTT. This translates into CASSVEQGFGELFF. The full variable domain, in which reference TRBV9 and TRBJ2-2 provide the parts outside the CDR3, is DSGVTQTPKHLITATGQRVTLRCSPRSGDLSVYWYQQSLDQGLQFLIQYYNGEERAKGNILERFSAQQFPDLHSELNLSSLELGDSALYFCASSVEQGFGELFFGEGSRLTVL.